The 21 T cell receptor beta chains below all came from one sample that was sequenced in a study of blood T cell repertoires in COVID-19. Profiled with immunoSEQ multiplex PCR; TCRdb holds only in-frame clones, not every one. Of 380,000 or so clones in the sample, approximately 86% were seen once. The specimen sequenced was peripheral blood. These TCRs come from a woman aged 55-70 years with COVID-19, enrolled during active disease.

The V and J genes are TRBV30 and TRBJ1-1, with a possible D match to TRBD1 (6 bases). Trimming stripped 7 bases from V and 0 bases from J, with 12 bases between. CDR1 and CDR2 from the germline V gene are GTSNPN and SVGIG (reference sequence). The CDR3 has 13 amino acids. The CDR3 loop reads CAFNRALNTEAFF. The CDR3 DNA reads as TGTGCCTTCAACAGGGCACTGAACACTGAAGCTTTCTTT.

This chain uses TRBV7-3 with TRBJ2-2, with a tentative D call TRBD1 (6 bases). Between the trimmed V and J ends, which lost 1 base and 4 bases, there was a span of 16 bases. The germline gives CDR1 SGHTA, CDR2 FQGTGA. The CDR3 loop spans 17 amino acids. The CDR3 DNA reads TGTGCCAGCAGCTTAAAAGGAACAGGGCGGGCCACCGGGGAGCTGTTTTTT. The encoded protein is CASSLKGTGRATGELFF.

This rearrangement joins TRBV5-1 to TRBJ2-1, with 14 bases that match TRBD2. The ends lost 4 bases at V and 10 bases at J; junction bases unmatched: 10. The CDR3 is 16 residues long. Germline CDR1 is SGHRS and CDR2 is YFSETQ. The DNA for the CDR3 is TGCGCCAGCAGCCGCAGACTAGCGGGGGGGCCTGTGGAGCAGTTCTTC. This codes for CASSRRLAGGPVEQFF.

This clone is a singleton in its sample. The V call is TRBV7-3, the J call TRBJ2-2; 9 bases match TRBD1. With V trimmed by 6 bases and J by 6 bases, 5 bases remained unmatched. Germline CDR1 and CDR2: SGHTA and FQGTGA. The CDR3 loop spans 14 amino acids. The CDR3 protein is CASSLDRGSGELFF. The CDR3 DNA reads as TGTGCCAGCAGTCTGGACAGGGGATCCGGGGAGCTGTTTTTT.

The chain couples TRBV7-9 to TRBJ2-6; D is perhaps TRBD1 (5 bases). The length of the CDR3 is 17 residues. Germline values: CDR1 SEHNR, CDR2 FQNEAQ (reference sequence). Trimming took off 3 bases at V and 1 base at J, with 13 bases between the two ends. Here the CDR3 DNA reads TGTGCCAGCAGCTTGTGGGCAGGGAAGTCTGGGGCCAACGTCCTGACTTTC. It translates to CASSLWAGKSGANVLTF.

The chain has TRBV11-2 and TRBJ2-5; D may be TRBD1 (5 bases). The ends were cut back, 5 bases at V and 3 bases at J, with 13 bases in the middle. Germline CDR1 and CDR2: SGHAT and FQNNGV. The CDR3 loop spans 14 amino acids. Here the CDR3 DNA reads TGTGCCAGCAGCCCCATAGGGGCGGAAGAGACCCAGTACTTC. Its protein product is CASSPIGAEETQYF.

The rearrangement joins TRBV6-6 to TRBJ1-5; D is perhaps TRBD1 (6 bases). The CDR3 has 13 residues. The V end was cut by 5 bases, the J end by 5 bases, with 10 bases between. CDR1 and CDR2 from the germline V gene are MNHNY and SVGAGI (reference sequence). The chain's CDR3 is CASSGDKYQPQHF. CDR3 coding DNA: TGTGCCAGCAGTGGGGACAAATATCAGCCCCAGCATTTT.

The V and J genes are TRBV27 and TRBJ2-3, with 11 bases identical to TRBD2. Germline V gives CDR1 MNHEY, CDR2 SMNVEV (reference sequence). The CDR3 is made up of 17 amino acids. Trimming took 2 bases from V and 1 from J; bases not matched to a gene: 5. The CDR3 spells CASSLGLAGGRTDTQYF. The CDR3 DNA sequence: TGTGCCAGCAGTTTAGGGCTAGCGGGGGGCCGCACAGATACGCAGTATTTT.

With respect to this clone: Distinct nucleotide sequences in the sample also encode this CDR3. The CDR3 DNA sequence: TGTGCCAGCAGCGTAGGACTAGCGGGGAACACCGGGGAGCTGTTTTTT. Translation: CASSVGLAGNTGELFF. The chain has TRBV9 and TRBJ2-2, with 10 bases matching TRBD2. CDR1 and CDR2 (germline): SGDLS, YYNGEE. V lost 0 bases and J lost 1; bases outside the gene matches: 0. The CDR3 extends over 16 amino acids.

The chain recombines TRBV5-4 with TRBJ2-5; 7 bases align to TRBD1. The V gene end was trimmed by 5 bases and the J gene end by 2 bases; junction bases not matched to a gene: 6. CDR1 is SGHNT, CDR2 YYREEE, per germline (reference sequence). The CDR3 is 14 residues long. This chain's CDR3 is CASRRDREQETQYF. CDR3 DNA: TGTGCCAGCAGAAGAGACAGGGAACAAGAGACCCAGTACTTC.

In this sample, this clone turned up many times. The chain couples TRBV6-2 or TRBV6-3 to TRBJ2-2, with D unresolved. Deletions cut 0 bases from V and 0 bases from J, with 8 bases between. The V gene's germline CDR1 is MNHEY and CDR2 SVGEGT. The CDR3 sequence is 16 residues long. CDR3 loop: CASSYSRRTNTGELFF. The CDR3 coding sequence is TGTGCCAGCAGTTACTCTAGGAGAACGAACACCGGGGAGCTGTTTTTT.

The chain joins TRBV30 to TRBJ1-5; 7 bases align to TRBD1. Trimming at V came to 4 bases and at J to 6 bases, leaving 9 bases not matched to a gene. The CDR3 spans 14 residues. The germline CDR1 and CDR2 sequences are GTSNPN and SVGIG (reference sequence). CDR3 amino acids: CAWNRGGRAQPQHF. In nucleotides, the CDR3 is TGTGCCTGGAACAGGGGAGGAAGAGCTCAGCCCCAGCATTTT.

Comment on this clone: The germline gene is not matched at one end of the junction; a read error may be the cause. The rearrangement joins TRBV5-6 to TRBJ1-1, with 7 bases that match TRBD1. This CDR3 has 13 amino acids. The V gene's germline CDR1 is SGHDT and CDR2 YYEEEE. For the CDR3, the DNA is TGTGCCAGCAACTTACAGGGGAACGCTGAAGCTTTCTTT. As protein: CASNLQGNAEAFF.

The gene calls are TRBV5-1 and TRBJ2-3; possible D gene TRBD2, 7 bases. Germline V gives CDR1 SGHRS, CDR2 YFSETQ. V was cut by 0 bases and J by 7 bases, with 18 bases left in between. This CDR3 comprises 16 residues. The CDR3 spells CASSLGGGGLSNTQYF. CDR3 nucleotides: TGCGCCAGCAGCTTGGGGGGCGGGGGCCTATCAAATACGCAGTATTTT. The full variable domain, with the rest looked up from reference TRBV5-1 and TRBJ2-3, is KAGVTQTPRYLIKTRGQQVTLSCSPISGHRSVSWYQQTPGQGLQFLFEYFSETQRNKGNFPGRFSGRQFSNSRSEMNVSTLELGDSALYLCASSLGGGGLSNTQYFGPGTRLTVL.

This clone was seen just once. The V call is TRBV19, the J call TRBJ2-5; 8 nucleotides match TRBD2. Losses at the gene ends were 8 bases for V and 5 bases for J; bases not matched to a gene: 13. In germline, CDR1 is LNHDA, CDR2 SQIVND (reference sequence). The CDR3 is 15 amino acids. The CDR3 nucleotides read TGTGCCAGTTTAGAAGTCGGGGGGGCCCGGGAGACCCAGTACTTC. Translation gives CASLEVGGARETQYF.

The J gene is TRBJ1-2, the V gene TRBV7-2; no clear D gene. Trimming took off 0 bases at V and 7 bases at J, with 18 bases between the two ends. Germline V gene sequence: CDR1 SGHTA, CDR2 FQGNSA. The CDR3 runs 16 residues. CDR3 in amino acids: CASSLAEGSGASGYTF. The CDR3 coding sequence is TGTGCCAGCAGCTTAGCTGAGGGCAGTGGAGCATCTGGCTACACCTTC.

The CDR3 DNA reads as TGTGCCAGCATAAGCGGGGGGCTCTACAATGAGCAGTTCTTC. Its translation is CASISGGLYNEQFF. V usage is TRBV5-6 and J usage is TRBJ2-1, with 9 bases identical to TRBD2. The CDR3 sequence is 14 residues long. J lost 3 bases, V lost 6 bases, and 4 bases had no gene match. Germline lookup yields CDR1 SGHDT and CDR2 YYEEEE.

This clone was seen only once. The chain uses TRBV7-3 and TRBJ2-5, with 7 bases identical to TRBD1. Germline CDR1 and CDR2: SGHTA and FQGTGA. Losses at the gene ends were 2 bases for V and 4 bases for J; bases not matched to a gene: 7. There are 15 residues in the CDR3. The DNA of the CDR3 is TGTGCCAGCAGCTTACTCACAGGGGTTGGAGAGACCCAGTACTTC. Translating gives CASSLLTGVGETQYF. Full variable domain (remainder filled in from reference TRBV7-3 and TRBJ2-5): GAGVSQTPSNKVTEKGKYVELRCDPISGHTALYWYRQSLGQGPEFLIYFQGTGAADDSGLPNDRFFAVRPEGSVSTLKIQRTERGDSAVYLCASSLLTGVGETQYFGPGTRLLVL.

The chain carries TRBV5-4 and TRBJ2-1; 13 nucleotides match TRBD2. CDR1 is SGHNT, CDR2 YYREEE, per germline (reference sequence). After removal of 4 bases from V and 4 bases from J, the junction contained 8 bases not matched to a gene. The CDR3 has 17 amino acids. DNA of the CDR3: TGTGCCAGCAGCAGGGGACTAGCGGGGTTTAGGTACAATGAGCAGTTCTTC. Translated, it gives CASSRGLAGFRYNEQFF.

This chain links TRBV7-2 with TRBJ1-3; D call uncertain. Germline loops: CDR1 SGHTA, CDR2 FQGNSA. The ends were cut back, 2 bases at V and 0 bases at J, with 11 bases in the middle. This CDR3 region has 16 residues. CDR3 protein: CASSLSAANSGNTIYF. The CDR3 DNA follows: TGTGCCAGCAGCTTATCTGCGGCCAACTCTGGAAACACCATATATTTT.

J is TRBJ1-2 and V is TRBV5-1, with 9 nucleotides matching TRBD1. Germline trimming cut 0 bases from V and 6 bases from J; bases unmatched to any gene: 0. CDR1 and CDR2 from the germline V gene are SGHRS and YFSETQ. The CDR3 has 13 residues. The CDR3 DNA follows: TGCGCCAGCAGCTTGGACAGGGGGCATGGCTACACCTTC. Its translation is CASSLDRGHGYTF.